This T cell receptor (beta chain) was identified in a study of blood T cell repertoires in COVID-19. Sequencing was performed with immunoSEQ multiplex PCR; in TCRdb, only in-frame clones are kept and a portion is missing. The sample lists over 350,000 clones, roughly 92% occurring once. This clone was counted between two and nine times. Germline CDR1 and CDR2: SQVTM and ANQGSEA. This CDR3 is built from 12 residues. V dropped 3 bases and J dropped 3 bases, with 9 bases sitting between them. The material sequenced was PBMCs or T cells enriched from blood (not recorded which). The receptor's source is a woman aged 40 to 55 who had been exposed to COVID-19. The chain is built from TRBV29-1 and TRBJ2-7; D unclear. The CDR3 region has the DNA TGCAGCGTTGAGCTTCAGGACTACGAGCAGTACTTC. It translates to CSVELQDYEQYF.